These T cell receptor beta chains were read from a single sample in a study of blood T cell repertoires in COVID-19. Produced via immunoSEQ multiplex PCR; TCRdb's table is partial and in-frame only. The sample holds around 250,000 clones; 70% to 90% are singletons and the top ten take approximately 2%. Sequences were obtained from PBMCs or T cells enriched from blood (not recorded which). These receptors all stem from a woman between 45 and 60 years old who had recovered from COVID-19. The conserved cysteine and the conserved F or W are not part of the CDR3 here. The order of the fields is V gene, J gene, CDR3 protein.

TRBV4-2	TRBJ2-3	ASSQEGPAGQGADTQY
TRBV24-1	TRBJ1-2	ATSDPSLDSNYGYT
TRBV2	TRBJ1-3	ASSDITGGVNTIY
TRBV18	TRBJ1-5	ASSPEQGTQPQH
TRBV29-1	TRBJ2-2	SVSANTGELF
TRBV7-6	TRBJ2-1	ASSAYDEQF
TRBV18	TRBJ1-2	ASSTDSSTGGFNGYT
TRBV6-7	TRBJ2-1	ASSPLMVAVTYNEQF
TRBV7-2	TRBJ1-3	ASSSTASGNTIY
TRBV6-5	TRBJ2-1	ASSSSGLDVGEQF
TRBV5-5	TRBJ2-1	ASSPRVSLGEQF
TRBV5-3	TRBJ2-7	ARSLGLRSDEQY
TRBV9	TRBJ2-7	ASSVGSSGSLGQY
TRBV7-2	TRBJ1-5	ASSLARNQPQH
TRBV28	TRBJ1-2	ASSRPPSEGAYNYGYT
TRBV7-9	TRBJ1-2	ASSLADSPLWGYT
TRBV12-3/TRBV12-4	TRBJ2-3	ASRAGGDTQY
TRBV5-1	TRBJ2-3	ASSSKRTSGRTDTQY
TRBV27	TRBJ2-7	ASSLSGGQGVSYEQY
TRBV28	TRBJ2-1	ASLGGQETNEQF
TRBV10-2	TRBJ2-2	ASRPGQGTQENTGELF
TRBV5-1	TRBJ1-6	ASSSGGGPNSPLH
TRBV19	TRBJ2-3	ASSREVLTDTQY
TRBV5-1	TRBJ2-2	ASNNGQGNTGELF
TRBV7-2	TRBJ1-2	ASSLYSGYT
TRBV7-9	TRBJ2-1	ASSPQGREQF
TRBV15	TRBJ1-2	ATSDWDRAGYT
TRBV18	TRBJ2-7	ASSSRQPYEQY
TRBV18	TRBJ2-3	ASSPLMGSTTDTQY